This T cell receptor (beta chain) was identified during a study of cytomegalovirus exposure and HLA in healthy donors. Overall study: An analysis done earlier identified about 100 million unique TCR beta sequences from around 180 million T cells.

Study-level findings and limits: Excluded: some indistinguishable V segments such as TRBV6-2 and TRBV6-3. TCR beta V- and J-gene trimming was later associated with a missense DCLRE1C variant. An observed cluster of highly shared sequence variants was recorded as a likely sequencing artifact.

A multiplex PCR was run with 60 Vbeta primers and 13 Jbeta primers. Sequencing used immunoSEQ multiplex PCR; TCRdb keeps in-frame clones, though not all of them. The sample lists 200,000 to 250,000 clones, 65% to 90% occurring once. In the case of this clone: Its antigen is unidentified.

The CDR3 covers 16 residues. Germline V gene lookup returns CDR1 SGHRS and CDR2 YFSETQ. The V end lost 1 base, the J end lost 1 base, and 11 bases lay between the germline ends. The V gene is TRBV5-1, the J gene TRBJ2-2; D possibly corresponds to TRBD1 (5 bases). Input material: PBMCs. The TCR sequence derives from a girl aged 10-17 years in good health and CMV-seronegative. The CDR3 region has the DNA TGCGCCAGCAGCTTGTCTAGGGGTTGGAACACCGGGGAGCTGTTTTTT. Protein product: CASSLSRGWNTGELFF.